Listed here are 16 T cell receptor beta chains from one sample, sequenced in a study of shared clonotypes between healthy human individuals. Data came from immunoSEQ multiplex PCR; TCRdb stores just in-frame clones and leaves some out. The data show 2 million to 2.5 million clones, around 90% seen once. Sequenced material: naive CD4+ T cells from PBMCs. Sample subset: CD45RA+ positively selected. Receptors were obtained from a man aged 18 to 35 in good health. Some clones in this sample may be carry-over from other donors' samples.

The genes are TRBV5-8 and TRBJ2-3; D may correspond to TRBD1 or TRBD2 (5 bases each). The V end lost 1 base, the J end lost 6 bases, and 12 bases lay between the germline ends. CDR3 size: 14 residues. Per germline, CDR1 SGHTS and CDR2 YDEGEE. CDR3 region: CASSLNRWGDTQYF. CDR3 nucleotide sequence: TGTGCCAGCAGCTTGAACAGGTGGGGGGATACGCAGTATTTT.

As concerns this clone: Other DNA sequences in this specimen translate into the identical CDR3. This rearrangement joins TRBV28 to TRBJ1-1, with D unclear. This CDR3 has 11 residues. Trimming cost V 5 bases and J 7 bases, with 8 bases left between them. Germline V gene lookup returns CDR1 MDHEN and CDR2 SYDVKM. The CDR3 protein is CASSLWDEAFF. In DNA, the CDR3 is TGTGCCAGCAGTCTCTGGGATGAAGCTTTCTTT.

The CDR3 DNA reads TGTGCCAGCAGCTTGTTCAGGGGCTTGAGCAATGAGCAGTTCTTC. Protein product: CASSLFRGLSNEQFF. The gene calls are TRBV7-9 and TRBJ2-1, with D possibly matching TRBD1 (6 bases). Trimming took 3 bases from V and 6 from J, leaving 15 bases between them. The germline V gene encodes CDR1 SEHNR and CDR2 FQNEAQ (reference sequence). The CDR3 runs 15 residues.

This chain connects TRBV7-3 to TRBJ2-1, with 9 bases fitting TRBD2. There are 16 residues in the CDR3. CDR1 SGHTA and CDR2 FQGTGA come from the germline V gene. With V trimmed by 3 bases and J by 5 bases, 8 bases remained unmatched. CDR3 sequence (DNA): TGTGCCAGCAGCTTCCAGGCTAGCGGGAACCACAATGAGCAGTTCTTC. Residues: CASSFQASGNHNEQFF.

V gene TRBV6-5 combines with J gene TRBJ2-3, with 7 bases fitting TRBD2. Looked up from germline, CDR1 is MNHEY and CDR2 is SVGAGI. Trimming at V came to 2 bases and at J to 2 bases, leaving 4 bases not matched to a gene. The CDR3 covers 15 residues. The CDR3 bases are TGTGCCAGCAGTTACGATCGGGACTACACAGATACGCAGTATTTT. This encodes CASSYDRDYTDTQYF.

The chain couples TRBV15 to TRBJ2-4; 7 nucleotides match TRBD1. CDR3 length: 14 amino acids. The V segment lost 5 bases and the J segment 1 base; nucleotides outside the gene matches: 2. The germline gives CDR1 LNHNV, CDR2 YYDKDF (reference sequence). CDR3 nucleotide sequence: TGTGCCACCAGCGGCAGGGGGGCCAAAAACATTCAGTACTTC. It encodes CATSGRGAKNIQYF.

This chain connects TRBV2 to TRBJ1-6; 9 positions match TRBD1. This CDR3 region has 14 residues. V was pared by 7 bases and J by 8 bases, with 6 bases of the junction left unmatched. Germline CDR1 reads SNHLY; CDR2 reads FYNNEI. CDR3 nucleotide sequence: TGTGCCAGCAACCGGGACAGGGAGTATTCACCCCTCCACTTT. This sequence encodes CASNRDREYSPLHF.

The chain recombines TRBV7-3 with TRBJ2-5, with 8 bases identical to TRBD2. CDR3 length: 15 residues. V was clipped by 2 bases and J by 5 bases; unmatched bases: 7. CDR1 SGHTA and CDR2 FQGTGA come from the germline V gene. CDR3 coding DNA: TGTGCCAGCAGCTTACTCGGGAGGGCCGAGGAGACCCAGTACTTC. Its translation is CASSLLGRAEETQYF.

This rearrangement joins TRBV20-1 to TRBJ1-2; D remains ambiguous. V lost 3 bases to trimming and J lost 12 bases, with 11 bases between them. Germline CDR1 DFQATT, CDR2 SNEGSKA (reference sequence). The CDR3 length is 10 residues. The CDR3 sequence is CSASSGGDTF. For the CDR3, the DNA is TGCAGTGCTAGTAGCGGCGGAGACACCTTC.

The CDR3 here is CASSLELGSYEQYF. DNA for the CDR3: TGTGCCAGCAGCTTAGAGCTCGGGTCCTACGAGCAGTACTTC. The chain is built from TRBV7-8 and TRBJ2-7; no clear D. The germline V and J ends were trimmed by 1 base and 1 base, with 8 bases remaining between them. The germline V gene has CDR1 SGHVS and CDR2 FQNEAQ. CDR3 size: 14 residues.

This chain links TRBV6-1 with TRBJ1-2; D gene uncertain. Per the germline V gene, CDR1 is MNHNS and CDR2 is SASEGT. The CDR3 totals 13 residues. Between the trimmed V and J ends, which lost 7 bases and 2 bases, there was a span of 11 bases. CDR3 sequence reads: CASMLAGNYGYTF. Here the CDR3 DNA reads TGTGCCAGCATGTTGGCGGGGAACTATGGCTACACCTTC.

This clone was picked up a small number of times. For the CDR3, the DNA is TGTGCCAGCAGCGTAGCCCTGGACAGAGGAAACACCATATATTTT. Its protein is CASSVALDRGNTIYF. V usage is TRBV9 and J usage is TRBJ1-3; tentatively, D is TRBD1 (6 bases). Germline V lookup: CDR1 SGDLS, CDR2 YYNGEE. Trimming cost V 0 bases and J 4 bases, with 11 bases left between them. The CDR3 contains 15 residues.

This CDR3 reads CASSLGRGNQPQHF. In nucleotides, the CDR3 is TGCGCCAGCAGCTTGGGACGGGGCAATCAGCCCCAGCATTTT. This chain uses TRBV5-1 with TRBJ1-5; D ambiguous. V lost 0 bases and J 2 bases, leaving 6 bases between the germline ends. This CDR3 has 14 residues. Looked up from germline, CDR1 is SGHRS and CDR2 is YFSETQ.

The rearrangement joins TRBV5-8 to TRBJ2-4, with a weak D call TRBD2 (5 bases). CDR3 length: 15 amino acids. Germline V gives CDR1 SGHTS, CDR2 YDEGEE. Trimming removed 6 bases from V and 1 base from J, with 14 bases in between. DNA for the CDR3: TGTGCCAGCACCACCCGGGATACCGCCAAAAACATTCAGTACTTC. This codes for CASTTRDTAKNIQYF. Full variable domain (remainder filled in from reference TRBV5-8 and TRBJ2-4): EAGVTQSPTHLIKTRGQQATLRCSPISGHTSVYWYQQALGLGLQFLLWYDEGEERNRGNFPPRFSGRQFPNYSSELNVNALELEDSALYLCASTTRDTAKNIQYFGAGTRLSVL.

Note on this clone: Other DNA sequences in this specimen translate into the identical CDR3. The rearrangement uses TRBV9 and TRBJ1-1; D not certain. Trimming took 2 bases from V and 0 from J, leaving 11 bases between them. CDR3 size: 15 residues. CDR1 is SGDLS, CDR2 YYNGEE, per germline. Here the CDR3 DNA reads TGTGCCAGCAGCGTTCGCACTGACATGAACACTGAAGCTTTCTTT. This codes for CASSVRTDMNTEAFF. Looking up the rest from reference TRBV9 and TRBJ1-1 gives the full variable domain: DSGVTQTPKHLITATGQRVTLRCSPRSGDLSVYWYQQSLDQGLQFLIQYYNGEERAKGNILERFSAQQFPDLHSELNLSSLELGDSALYFCASSVRTDMNTEAFFGQGTRLTVV.

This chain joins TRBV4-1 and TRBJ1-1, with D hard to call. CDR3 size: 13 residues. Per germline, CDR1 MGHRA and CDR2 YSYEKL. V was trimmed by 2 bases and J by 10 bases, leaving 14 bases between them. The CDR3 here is CASSQHWEGSAFF. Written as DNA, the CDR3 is TGCGCCAGCAGCCAACATTGGGAAGGGTCAGCTTTCTTT.